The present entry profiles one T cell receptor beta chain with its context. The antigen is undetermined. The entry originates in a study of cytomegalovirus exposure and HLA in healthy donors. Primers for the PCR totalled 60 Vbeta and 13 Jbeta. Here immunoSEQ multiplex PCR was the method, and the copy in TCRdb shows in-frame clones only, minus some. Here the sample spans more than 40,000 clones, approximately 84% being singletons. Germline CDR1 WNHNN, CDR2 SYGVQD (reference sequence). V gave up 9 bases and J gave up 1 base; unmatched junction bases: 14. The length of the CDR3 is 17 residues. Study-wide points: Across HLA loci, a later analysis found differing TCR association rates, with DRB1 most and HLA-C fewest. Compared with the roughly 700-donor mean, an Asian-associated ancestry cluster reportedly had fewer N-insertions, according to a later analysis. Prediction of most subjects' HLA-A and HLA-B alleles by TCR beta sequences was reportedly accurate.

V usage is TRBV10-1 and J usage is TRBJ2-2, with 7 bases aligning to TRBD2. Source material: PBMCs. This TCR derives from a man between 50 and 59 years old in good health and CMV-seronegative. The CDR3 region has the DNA TGCGCCAGGGGGCGGCTTTGGTCGGGAGGGAACACCGGGGAGCTGTTTTTT. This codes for CARGRLWSGGNTGELFF.